One T cell receptor beta chain is described in this entry. The data were produced by immunoSEQ multiplex PCR, yet TCRdb's version contains in-frame clones alone and is incomplete. The sample contains around 300,000 clones, about 90% of which appear only once. The sample is drawn from a study of Ad26.COV2.S vaccination and SARS-CoV-2 variants. Germline CDR1 is SGHRS and CDR2 is YFSETQ. With 2 bases removed from V and 4 bases from J, the gap between germline ends came to 10 bases. CDR3 length: 15 amino acids. Treatment meaning: some 19 received Ad26.COV2.S at low or high dose, single or two shots; about five received placebo; per-sample allocation not given. It was on day 63 after the first vaccine or placebo injection that samples were taken.

The receptor was derived from a person aged 18 to 65 who received the Ad26.COV2.S COVID-19 vaccine or a placebo. The chain joins TRBV5-1 to TRBJ1-6, with D perhaps TRBD1 (5 bases). The source was peripheral blood, collected in a trial of Ad26.COV2.S vaccine versus placebo. The CDR3 sequence is CASSLQTEYNSPLHF. The DNA of the CDR3 is TGCGCCAGCAGCTTACAGACAGAATATAATTCACCCCTCCACTTT.